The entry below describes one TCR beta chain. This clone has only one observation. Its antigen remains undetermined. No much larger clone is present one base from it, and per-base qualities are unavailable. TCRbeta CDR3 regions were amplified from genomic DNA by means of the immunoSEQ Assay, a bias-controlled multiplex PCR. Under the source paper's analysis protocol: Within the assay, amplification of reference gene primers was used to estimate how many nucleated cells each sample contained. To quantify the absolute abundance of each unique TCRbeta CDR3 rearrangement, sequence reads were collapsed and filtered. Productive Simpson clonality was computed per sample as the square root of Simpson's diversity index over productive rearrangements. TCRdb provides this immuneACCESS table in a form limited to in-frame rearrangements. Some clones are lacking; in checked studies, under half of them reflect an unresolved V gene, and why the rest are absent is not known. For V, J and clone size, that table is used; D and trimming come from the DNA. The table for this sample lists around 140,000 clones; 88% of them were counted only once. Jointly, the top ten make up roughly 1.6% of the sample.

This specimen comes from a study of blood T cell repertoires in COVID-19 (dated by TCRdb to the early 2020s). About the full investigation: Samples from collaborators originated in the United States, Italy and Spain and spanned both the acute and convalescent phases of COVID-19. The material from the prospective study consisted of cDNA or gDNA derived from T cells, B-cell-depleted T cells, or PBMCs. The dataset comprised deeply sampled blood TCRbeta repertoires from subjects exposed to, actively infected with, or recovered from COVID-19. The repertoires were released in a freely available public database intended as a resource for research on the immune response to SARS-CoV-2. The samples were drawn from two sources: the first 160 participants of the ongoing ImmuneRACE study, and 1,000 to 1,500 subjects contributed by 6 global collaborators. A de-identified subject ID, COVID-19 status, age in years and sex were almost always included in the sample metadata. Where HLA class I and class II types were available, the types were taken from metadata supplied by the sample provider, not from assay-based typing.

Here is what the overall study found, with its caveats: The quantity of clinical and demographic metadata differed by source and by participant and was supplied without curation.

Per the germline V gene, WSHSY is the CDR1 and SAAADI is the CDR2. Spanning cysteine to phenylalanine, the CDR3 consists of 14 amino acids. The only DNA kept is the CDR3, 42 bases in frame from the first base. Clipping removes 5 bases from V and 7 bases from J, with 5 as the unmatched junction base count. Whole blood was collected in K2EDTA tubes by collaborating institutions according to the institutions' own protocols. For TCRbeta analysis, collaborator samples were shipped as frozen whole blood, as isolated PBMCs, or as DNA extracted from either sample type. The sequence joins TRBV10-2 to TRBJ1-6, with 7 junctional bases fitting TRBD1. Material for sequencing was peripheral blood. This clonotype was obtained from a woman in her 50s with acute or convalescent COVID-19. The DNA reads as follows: TGCGCCAGCAGTCCGGACAGGCAAAATTCACCCCTCCACTTT. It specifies CASSPDRQNSPLHF.